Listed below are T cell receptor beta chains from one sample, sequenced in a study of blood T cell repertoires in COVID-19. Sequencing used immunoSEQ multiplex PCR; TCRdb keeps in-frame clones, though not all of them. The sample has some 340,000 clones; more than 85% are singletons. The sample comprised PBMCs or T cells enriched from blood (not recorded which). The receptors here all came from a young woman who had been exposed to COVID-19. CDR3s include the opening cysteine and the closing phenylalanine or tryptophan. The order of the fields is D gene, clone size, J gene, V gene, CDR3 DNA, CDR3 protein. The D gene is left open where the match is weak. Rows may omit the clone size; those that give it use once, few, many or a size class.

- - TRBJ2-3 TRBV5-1 TGCGCCAGCAGCATATACAGGGGAGGAGGCACAGATACGCAGTATTTT CASSIYRGGGTDTQYF
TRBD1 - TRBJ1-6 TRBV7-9 TGTGCCAGCACCTCGAGACAGGGTCATGGTTCACCCCTCCACTTT CASTSRQGHGSPLHF
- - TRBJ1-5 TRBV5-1 TGCGCCAGCAGCTCGGAGGGAAATCAGCCCCAGCATTTT CASSSEGNQPQHF
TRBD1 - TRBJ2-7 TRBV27 TGTGCCAGCACGACAGGGGGGTTAGGGGAGCAGTACTTC CASTTGGLGEQYF
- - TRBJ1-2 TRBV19 TGTGCCAGTAGTATCGGGGGGGCCCGACGGTATGGCTACACCTTC CASSIGGARRYGYTF
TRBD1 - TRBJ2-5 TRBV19 TGTGCCAGTACCCTGACAGGGGTGGTCGAGACCCAGTACTTC CASTLTGVVETQYF
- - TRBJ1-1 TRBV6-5 TGTGCCAGCAAGATGGGGGGCACTGAAGCTTTCTTT CASKMGGTEAFF
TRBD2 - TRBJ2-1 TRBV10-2 TGCGCCAGCAGTGTACCTGGGGGGGTCAATGAGCAGTTCTTC CASSVPGGVNEQFF
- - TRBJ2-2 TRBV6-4 TGTGCCAGCAGTGACTCTCTCAGTGGCACCGGGGAGCTGTTTTTT CASSDSLSGTGELFF
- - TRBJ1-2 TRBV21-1 TGTGCCACGAGCCTGGACAAGACATGCGGCTACACCTTC CATSLDKTCGYTF
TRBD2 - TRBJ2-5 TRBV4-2 TGTGCCAGCAGCCAAGGAGGACTAGTACGAGAAGAGACCCAGTACTTC CASSQGGLVREETQYF
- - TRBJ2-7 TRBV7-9 TGTGCCAGCAGCTTAGACCGAGCCCGGGACATCGCCTACGAGCAGTACTTC CASSLDRARDIAYEQYF
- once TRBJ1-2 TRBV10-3 TGTGCCATCAGTGAGGGACACACTAACTATGGCTACACCTTC CAISEGHTNYGYTF
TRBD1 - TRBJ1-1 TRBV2 TGTGCCAGCAGTGCAAACAGGGGGCAAGCTGAAGCTTTCTTT CASSANRGQAEAFF
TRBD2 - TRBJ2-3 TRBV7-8 TGTGCCAGCAGCTTTCGTAGCGGGGGGATGTCAGATACGCAGTATTTT CASSFRSGGMSDTQYF
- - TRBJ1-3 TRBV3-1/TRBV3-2 TGTGCCAGCAGCCAAGTGGACCCGGGGGTCGGAGTAGATACGGAAAACACCATATATTTT CASSQVDPGVGVDTENTIYF
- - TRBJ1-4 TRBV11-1 TGTGCCAGCAGCACGGGGGACGGAGCGCTAGAAAAACTGTTTTTT CASSTGDGALEKLFF
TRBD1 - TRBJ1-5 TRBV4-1 TGCGCCAGCAGCCAAGTTCAGGGGGCTCGCAATCAGCCCCAGCATTTT CASSQVQGARNQPQHF
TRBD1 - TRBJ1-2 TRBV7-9 TGTGCCAGCAGCGATAACAGGGGGCCTTATTATGGCTACACCTTC CASSDNRGPYYGYTF
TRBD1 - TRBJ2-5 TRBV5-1 TGCGCCAGCAGCTTGGGGGGACAGGGCCGAGAGACCCAGTACTTC CASSLGGQGRETQYF
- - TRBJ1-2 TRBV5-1 TGCGCCAGCAGCTTGGCCCAGGGGCGCTTTGGCTACACCTTC CASSLAQGRFGYTF
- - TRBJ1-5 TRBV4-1 TGCGCCAGCAGCCAAGATCAGGGCCATCAGCCCCAGCATTTT CASSQDQGHQPQHF
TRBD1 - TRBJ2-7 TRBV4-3 TGCGCCAGCAGCCAGGGGACCGGGACAGGGACCTACGAGCAGTACTTC CASSQGTGTGTYEQYF
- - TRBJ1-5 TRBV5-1 TGCGCCAGCAGCCCCGGAGTAAGCAATCAGCCCCAGCATTTT CASSPGVSNQPQHF
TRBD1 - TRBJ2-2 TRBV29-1 TGCAGCGCCCGACAGGGATGGAGGACCGGGGAGCTGTTTTTT CSARQGWRTGELFF
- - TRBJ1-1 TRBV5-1 TGCGCCAGCAGCTTGGACAAATTGAACACTGAAGCTTTCTTT CASSLDKLNTEAFF